This T cell receptor (beta chain) originates from a study of T cells in Graves' hyperthyroidism and ophthalmopathy. Each 10 ml fresh peripheral blood draw supplied the PBMCs. TCR beta CDR3 sequences were amplified from RNA transcripts. HTBI primers were the set used in a first-round RT-PCR of the TCR CDR3. TCRdb analysed the multiplex PCR reads with MiXCR anew, one entry per CDR3 protein. This table holds about 640,000 distinct CDR3 sequences, less than 25% found once. V lost 5 bases and J 1 base, leaving 20 bases between the germline ends. The CDR3 runs 18 residues. The V gene's germline CDR1 is SEHNR and CDR2 FQNEAQ (reference sequence).

The sequenced sample was blood. The chain combines TRBV7-9 with TRBJ2-2, with TRBD1 as a possible D gene (6 bases). This TCR was recovered from a man aged 30 to 39 with Graves' ophthalmopathy. CDR3 sequence: CASSTTIQGQRNTGELFF. CDR3 nucleotides: TGTGCCAGCAGCACGACTATACAGGGCCAGCGGAACACCGGGGAGCTGTTTTTT.